The 20 T cell receptor delta chains below were found in one sample sequenced in a study of gamma-delta T cells after stem cell transplantation. TCRdb fed the RT-PCR reads into CATT to redo clone calling. The sample shows about 1,400 delta-chain clones, roughly half of them seen only once. Sequenced: gamma-delta T cells. The receptors were sampled from a human donor. It is not recorded whose cells these are; they may come from a transplant donor.

Judged by abundance, this clone is medium-sized. This chain joins TRDV3 and TRDJ1, with 9 nucleotides matching TRDD3. The CDR3 runs 16 residues. Germline-derived CDR1 and CDR2 are TVYSNPD and GDNSRS (reference sequence). V gave up 0 bases and J gave up 10 bases; unmatched junction bases: 18. The CDR3 DNA sequence: TGTGCCTTTAGTGAGCTCCGACTACTGGGGGAGCGGACACTCATCTTT. Its protein product is CAFSELRLLGERTLIF. The entire variable domain, with the rest obtained from reference TRDV3 and TRDJ1, is as follows: CDKVTQSSPDQTVASGSEVVLLCTYDTVYSNPDLFWYRIRPDYSFQFVFYGDNSRSEGADFTQGRFSVKHILTQKAFHLVISPVRTEDSATYYCAFSELRLLGERTLIFGKGTRVTVEP.

This clone is large by share. J is TRDJ1 and V is TRDV2; D uncertain. This CDR3 is 13 amino acids long. The germline gives CDR1 GEAIGNYY, CDR2 EKD. V gave up 4 bases and J gave up 0 bases, with 8 bases separating them. CDR3 residues: CACDAIHTDKLIF. As DNA, the CDR3 is TGTGCCTGTGATGCTATCCACACCGATAAACTCATCTTT.

Regarding this clone: This sequence may be a read error, since a much larger clone differs from it by one base. This chain links TRDV1 with TRDJ1; 9 nucleotides align to TRDD3. CDR3 length equals 21 residues. Per germline, CDR1 TSWWSYY and CDR2 QGS. In nucleotides, the CDR3 is TGTGCTCTTGGGGAACCCCCTACCCGGGGGATACTGGCTCTTTACGCCGATAAATTCATCTTT. It translates to CALGEPPTRGILALYADKFIF.

A remark on this clone: A far more abundant clone sits one base away, making this likely a read error. The chain carries TRDV3 and TRDJ1; 12 bases fit TRDD3. Germline V gene sequence: CDR1 TVYSNPD, CDR2 GDNSRS (reference sequence). This CDR3 spans 19 amino acids. The CDR3 spells CACKAGTGGYRWCTDKLIF. In nucleotides, the CDR3 is TGTGCTTGTAAGGCTGGTACTGGGGGATACCGTTGGTGCACCGATAAACTCATCTTT.

In its sample, this clone ranks as large (0.1 to 1%). The V gene is TRDV2, the J gene TRDJ1; TRDD3 matches at 13 bases. CDR1 GEAIGNYY and CDR2 EKD come from the germline V gene. Trimming removed 3 bases from V and 5 bases from J; junction bases left unmatched: 26. This CDR3 has 22 amino acids. The CDR3 loop reads CACDPRRKPSQYWGIRSDKLIF. CDR3 coding DNA: TGTGCCTGTGACCCCAGAAGGAAACCTTCCCAGTACTGGGGGATACGCTCTGATAAACTCATCTTT.

This clone is medium-sized (0.01 to 0.1%) within its sample. The chain combines TRAV29/DV5 with TRDJ1; the D gene is possibly TRDD2 (6 bases). Germline CDR1 reads NSMFDY; CDR2 reads ISSIKDK. The CDR3 loop spans 15 amino acids. The CDR3 protein is CAASYGSVFTDKLIF. Written as DNA, the CDR3 is TGTGCGGCCTCCTACGGCTCAGTTTTCACCGATAAACTCATCTTT.

As to this clone: Only one base separates this from a far larger clonotype, so it likely reflects a read error. The CDR3 coding sequence is TGTGCTCTTGGGGACACCCCGAGGACTTCCTACAAGTACCGGGTAAAGTTCGCCGATAAACTCATCTTT. Translated, it gives CALGDTPRTSYKYRVKFADKLIF. The chain recombines TRDV1 with TRDJ1, with 8 bases aligning to TRDD2. V shed 3 bases, J shed 3 bases, and the junction held 30 bases outside the gene matches. The CDR3 has 23 residues. CDR1 is TSWWSYY, CDR2 QGS, per germline.

Note on this clone: Only one base separates this from a far larger clonotype, so it likely reflects a read error. The chain has TRDV2 and TRDJ1; 9 bases map to TRDD3. V was clipped by 3 bases and J by 2 bases; unmatched bases: 18. This CDR3 is built from 19 residues. Germline CDR1 and CDR2: GEAIGNYY and EKD. As DNA, the CDR3 is TGTGCCTGTGACTCTATACAATCCTGGCTGGGGGATGAAACCGATAAACTCATCTTT. Protein sequence: CACDSIQSWLGDETDKLIF.

On this clone: The junction does not match germline at one end; this may be a read error. This sample includes further DNA sequences coding for the same CDR3. The chain joins TRDV1 to TRDJ1, with D perhaps given as TRDD2 or TRDD3 (7 bases each). Per germline, CDR1 TSWWSYY and CDR2 QGS. This CDR3 has 21 amino acids. CDR3 residues: CALGGHFLRRGDLRYTDKLIF. CDR3 bases: TGTGCCCTTGGGGGACATTTCCTACGTCGGGGGGATCTTAGATACACCGATAAACTCATCTTT.

This clone is medium-sized within its sample. The J gene is TRDJ1, the V gene TRDV1; 10 bases match TRDD3. V was pared by 3 bases and J by 0 bases, with 25 bases of the junction left unmatched. CDR3 length: 23 amino acids. Germline CDR1 is TSWWSYY and CDR2 is QGS. This chain's CDR3 is CALGDPRSSSNYWGIQYTDKLIF. The DNA for the CDR3 is TGTGCTCTTGGGGATCCCCGTTCTTCCTCCAACTACTGGGGGATCCAGTACACCGATAAACTCATCTTT.

A note on this clone: A read error is the likely source, as a far larger clone sits one nucleotide away. This chain uses TRDV2 with TRDJ1; 8 bases fit TRDD3. CDR1 is GEAIGNYY, CDR2 EKD, per germline. This CDR3 spans 12 amino acids. CDR3 loop: CACGKVCTGGFF. The CDR3 DNA follows: TGTGCCTGTGGCAAGGTCTGTACTGGGGGCTTCTTT.

Comments on this clone: A read error likely explains this, since a far larger clone differs by one base. The V call is TRDV2, the J call TRDJ3, with 11 bases identical to TRDD3. Germline V gene sequence: CDR1 GEAIGNYY, CDR2 EKD. There are 19 residues in the CDR3. The CDR3 DNA sequence: TGTGCCTGTGACACCTGGGGGATACGGTCCGGTGACGACATCCGACAGATGTTTTTC. As protein: CACDTWGIRSGDDIRQMFF.

The rearrangement links TRDV1 to TRDJ1, with D possibly being TRDD3 (6 bases). The germline CDR1 and CDR2 sequences are TSWWSYY and QGS. There are 20 residues in the CDR3. Trimming took 0 bases from V and 6 from J, leaving 29 bases between them. CDR3 region: CALGELFPAGGGPSNNKLIF. In DNA, the CDR3 is TGTGCTCTTGGGGAACTGTTCCCCGCGGGTGGGGGCCCTAGTAATAATAAACTCATCTTT.

Notes on this clone: A far larger clone is a single base away, which makes a read error likely. The J gene is TRDJ3, the V gene TRDV2, with 7 bases identical to TRDD3. Germline assignment: CDR1 GEAIGNYY and CDR2 EKD. The CDR3 spans 19 residues. CDR3 sequence: CARDTGGFSGSWDTRQMFF. Here the CDR3 DNA reads TGTGCCCGTGACACCGGGGGATTCTCCGGCTCCTGGGACACCCGACAGATGTTTTTC.

With respect to this clone: It differs at one base from a far larger clone, so likely a read error. Distinct nucleotide sequences in the sample also encode this CDR3. The rearrangement uses TRDV1 and TRDJ1; 8 bases align to TRDD3. This CDR3 comprises 17 residues. Germline V CDR1 and CDR2: TSWWSYY, QGS. The CDR3 protein is CALGELPGGLYTDKLIF. DNA of the CDR3: TGTGCCCTTGGGGAATTGCCTGGGGGACTTTACACCGATAAACTCATCTTT.

This chain joins TRDV1 and TRDJ1, with 10 bases that match TRDD3. The CDR3 sequence is 21 residues long. In germline, CDR1 is TSWWSYY, CDR2 QGS. After removal of 0 bases from V and 1 base from J, the junction contained 17 bases not matched to a gene. CDR3 loop: CALGELPTATYWGIPTDKLIF. The CDR3 coding sequence is TGTGCTCTTGGGGAACTTCCTACTGCAACGTACTGGGGGATTCCCACCGATAAACTCATCTTT.

Concerning this clone: A read error is the likely source, as a far larger clone sits one nucleotide away. Other DNA sequences from this sample encode an identical CDR3 as well. The chain has TRDV2 and TRDJ1; TRDD3 matches 8 bases. Trimming cost V 2 bases and J 1 base; bases outside gene matches: 5. This CDR3 comprises 15 residues. The germline V gene has CDR1 GEAIGNYY and CDR2 EKD. CDR3 sequence: CACDKLGDRTDKLIF. The CDR3 nucleotides read TGTGCCTGTGACAAGCTGGGGGACCGCACCGATAAACTCATCTTT.

The CDR3 nucleotides read TGTGCTCTTGGGGAACTGCCCAGACCTTCCTTCCTACGGGGGCCCGTACTGGGGGATACGGACTTAACCGATAAACTCATCTTT. Encoded protein: CALGELPRPSFLRGPVLGDTDLTDKLIF. The chain uses TRDV1 and TRDJ1; TRDD3 matches 13 bases. V shed 0 bases, J shed 2 bases, and the junction held 36 bases outside the gene matches. The CDR3 spans 28 residues. Germline CDR1 and CDR2: TSWWSYY and QGS.

This clone was observed once. A far larger clone lies a single base away; this is likely a read error. The same CDR3 is also encoded by other DNA sequences in this sample. This rearrangement joins TRDV1 to TRDJ1, with D perhaps TRDD2 (6 bases). The CDR3 consists of 19 residues. Germline lookup yields CDR1 TSWWSYY and CDR2 QGS. CDR3 loop: CALGEPHPTMTSLADKLIF. CDR3 in DNA: TGTGCTCTTGGAGAACCCCATCCTACAATGACTAGTTTGGCCGATAAACTCATCTTT.

By frequency in the sample, this clone is large. The CDR3 protein is CALGGSLPRGYYRPLIF. In DNA, the CDR3 is TGTGCTCTTGGGGGCAGCCTTCCTCGGGGATACTACAGACCCCTGATCTTT. The chain combines TRDV1 with TRDJ4; maybe TRDD3 (8 bases). The V and J ends lost 4 bases and 1 base respectively, with 22 bases between them. Germline CDR1 is TSWWSYY and CDR2 is QGS. The CDR3 covers 17 residues.